This T cell receptor beta chain was identified during a study of beta chain features in type 1 diabetes (dated by TCRdb to 2017 to 2018). Describing the broader study: Mean age, gender distribution, total cell number and subset yield were not different between patients and healthy donors. A total of 100 million to 110 million sorted cells were examined across all samples, and a strong correlation was observed between cell number per subset and RNA yield. The study compared the TCRB repertoires of sorted circulating CD4+ T cell subsets in recently diagnosed type 1 diabetes patients with those in matched healthy donors. Regulatory and stem cell-like memory subsets were isolated from only 8 patients and about eight healthy donors, whereas naive and central memory subsets came from all 30 or so donors.

CDR1 and CDR2, looked up from the germline V gene, are SGDLS and YYNGEE. V lost 2 bases and J lost 6 bases, and the count of bases not matched to a germline gene is 1. Inclusive of the bounding cysteine and phenylalanine, the CDR3 is 14 residues long. The CDR3 DNA has 42 bases and is translated from base 1. The study at large found these results: At VDJ recombination sites, type 1 diabetes patients had fewer insertions and more deleted nucleotides, which implies abnormalities in thymic rearrangement. HLA sub-analyses involved small numbers of individuals, so any influence of HLA type on TCRB rearrangement remained unresolved. In all four CD4+ subsets, TCRB CDR3 length was moderately but significantly shorter in type 1 diabetes patients. Sequencing cDNA rather than genomic DNA could over-represent highly expressing activated cells, although activation and CD3 levels did not differ between groups. Naive, central memory and regulatory TCRB repertoires appeared to be more alike among patients than among healthy donors. Shorter templates might have been favored by PCR, but patient and control samples were amplified and corrected together, so both groups would have been affected equally by any skew.

Each donor gave one peripheral blood draw, approximately 110 mL on average, collected into heparinised tubes. A BD FACSAria II and a panel including CD45RO, CCR7, CD25, CD127, CD95 and CD27 were used to sort naive, central memory, regulatory and stem cell-like memory CD4+ T cells. A purity above 95% was achieved for all sorted populations. PBMCs were separated immediately by Lymphoprep density gradient centrifugation and were stained directly, without being cultured. To minimize batch effects, samples were stained and sorted in pairs, one healthy donor with one patient per experiment. The entire amount of isolated RNA was reverse transcribed using the High Capacity cDNA Reverse Transcription Kit, so the sequenced TCRB transcripts were expressed ones. Deep immunoSEQ sequencing was performed on naive, central memory and regulatory T cell samples, with an average of about 3.6 million total reads per sample. After sorted cells were lysed in RLT buffer, RNA was extracted with DNase-treated RNeasy Micro or Mini kits, with the choice depending on cell number. Each cell subset was processed on its own to prevent cross-contamination, while patient and healthy donor samples were processed together. The immunoSEQ multiplex PCR was used to amplify TCRB sequences from cDNA, yielding 87-bp fragments that span the CDR3 region. Amplicons were sequenced on the Illumina HiSeq platform. Concerning the study's data processing: PCR bias was corrected computationally using synthetic template baselines, and reads within Hamming distance 2 were collapsed, with unmergeable singletons discarded. Reads were aligned against IMGT so that V, D and J genes, CDR3 length and insertions or deletions at six rearrangement sites could be assigned. Within each subset, clonotype counts were normalized to sorted cell number, and only after that were true diversity and Gini coefficients computed with the tcR R package. Repertoire sharing was quantified using the overlap coefficient calculated on TCRB nucleotide sequences. Out-of-frame TCRB sequences from naive cells were analyzed as a proxy for the pre-selection repertoire. TCRdb stores this immuneACCESS table with in-frame sequences only. Part of the clones is absent; in the studies checked, under half of the shortfall reflects unresolved V genes, and no reason is known for the rest. Clone size and V and J calls were adopted from that table, with D and trimming inferred from the DNA. The sample has about 700,000 clones on record, around an eighth of them singletons. Approximately 0.021% of the sample is held by the ten biggest clonotypes.

On this clone: Its antigen specificity is not known. One base away there is no much larger clone; base qualities are not given.

Sequencing was performed on naive CD4+ T cells from blood. The cell subset or site label here, explained by the study, means: true naive CD4+ T cells. The sequence links TRBV9 to TRBJ2-7, and TRBD2 aligns with 14 junction nucleotides. The TCR was taken from a man aged 18 to 35 with type 1 diabetes. The CDR3 corresponds to CASSVGLAGGEQYF. Here is the DNA: TGTGCCAGCAGCGTCGGACTAGCGGGGGGCGAGCAGTACTTC.